Shown below are 16 T cell receptor beta chains from a single sample sequenced in a study of CD8+ T cells in alopecia areata. As to treatment: oral pan-JAK inhibitor, 5-10 mg twice daily. Once RNA had been extracted, it was reverse transcribed into cDNA to act as the sequencing template. Profiled with immunoSEQ multiplex PCR; TCRdb holds only in-frame clones, not every one. Of fewer than 250,000 clones listed, 64% are singletons. The sample consisted of CD4+ T cells sorted from blood, taken at week 4, from a patient treated with tofacitinib. These TCRs come from a human donor with alopecia areata.

The table lists this clone with many counts. The V and J genes are TRBV4-3 and TRBJ2-5; 8 nucleotides agree with TRBD2. V dropped 1 base and J dropped 7; count of bases not matched to a gene: 5. Germline V gene lookup returns CDR1 LGHNA and CDR2 YSLEER. CDR3 size: 14 residues. DNA for the CDR3: TGCGCCAGCAGCCAAGGGACTAGCTCAGGGACCCAGTACTTC. It yields the protein CASSQGTSSGTQYF.

The chain uses TRBV11-2 and TRBJ2-1; 11 bases map to TRBD2. J was trimmed by 3 bases and V by 8 bases; bases with no gene match: 6. This CDR3 contains 15 residues. Germline loops: CDR1 SGHAT, CDR2 FQNNGV. The CDR3 DNA is TGTGCCAGCTGCCGTAGCGGGGGGGTCTACAATGAGCAGTTCTTC. Translating it yields CASCRSGGVYNEQFF.

The V gene is TRBV23-1, the J gene TRBJ1-2, with D perhaps TRBD1 (6 bases). TRBV23-1 is classed as an ORF, of uncertain function. The ends were cut back, 2 bases at V and 3 bases at J, with 10 bases in the middle. The length of the CDR3 is 14 residues. The DNA of the CDR3 is TGCGCCAGCAGTCAACCGGAGGGGGACTATGGCTACACCTTC. Protein product: CASSQPEGDYGYTF.

This clone has just a few counts. V gene TRBV2 combines with J gene TRBJ2-7, with 7 nucleotides matching TRBD1. Germline V CDR1 and CDR2: SNHLY, FYNNEI. V dropped 4 bases and J dropped 3; count of bases not matched to a gene: 0. CDR3 length: 12 amino acids. The CDR3 is CASSGDSYEQYF. The DNA of the CDR3 is TGTGCCAGCAGTGGGGACAGCTACGAGCAGTACTTC. The whole variable domain, filled in from reference TRBV2 and TRBJ2-7, reads EPEVTQTPSHQVTQMGQEVILRCVPISNHLYFYWYRQILGQKVEFLVSFYNNEISEKSEIFDDQFSVERPDGSNFTLKIRSTKLEDSAMYFCASSGDSYEQYFGPGTRLTVT.

The chain uses TRBV9 and TRBJ2-3, with 11 bases identical to TRBD2. The CDR3 has 18 amino acids. The germline V gene encodes CDR1 SGDLS and CDR2 YYNGEE. J lost 2 bases, V lost 2 bases, and 10 bases had no gene match. This CDR3 is CASSVTPGSGGATDTQYF. CDR3 DNA: TGTGCCAGCAGCGTCACCCCTGGTAGCGGGGGGGCCACAGATACGCAGTATTTT.

The DNA for the CDR3 is TGCAGCGTTGAGGTAATGCCAGACCGGGGGTCATCCTACAATGAGCAGTTCTTC. This sequence encodes CSVEVMPDRGSSYNEQFF. The rearrangement links TRBV29-1 to TRBJ2-1, with a possible D match to TRBD2 (6 bases). The CDR3 totals 18 residues. V was cut by 3 bases and J by 1 base, with 22 bases left in between. Germline CDR1 reads SQVTM; CDR2 reads ANQGSEA.

The rearrangement joins TRBV30 to TRBJ1-2; D is unclear. The germline CDR1 and CDR2 sequences are GTSNPN and SVGIG (reference sequence). The CDR3 extends over 13 amino acids. The ends were cut back, 4 bases at V and 2 bases at J, with 11 bases in the middle. Here the CDR3 reads CAWTAILNYGYTF. CDR3 sequence (DNA): TGTGCCTGGACCGCGATACTCAACTATGGCTACACCTTC.

CDR3 DNA: TGTGCCAGCAGCAAAATCGCCTGCGGGGGTAATGAGCAGTTCTTC. Translated, it gives CASSKIACGGNEQFF. The chain recombines TRBV21-1 with TRBJ2-1; TRBD2 is taken as the D call from the table, unchecked against the DNA. TRBV21-1 counts as a pseudogene. The CDR3 extends over 15 amino acids.

The chain joins TRBV9 to TRBJ2-5; D gene unclear. From germline, CDR1 is SGDLS and CDR2 YYNGEE. The CDR3 totals 13 residues. Trimming stripped 2 bases from V and 3 bases from J, with 8 bases between. CDR3 DNA sequence: TGTGCCAGCAGCGTTGACGGAAAAGAGACCCAGTACTTC. As protein: CASSVDGKETQYF.

This clone was observed a single time. The chain links TRBV30 to TRBJ1-1; TRBD1 matches 8 bases. V lost 3 bases, J lost 10 bases, and 7 bases stayed unmatched. Per the germline V gene, CDR1 is GTSNPN and CDR2 is SVGIG (reference sequence). CDR3 length: 12 amino acids. The CDR3 DNA reads TGTGCCTGGAGCAAGACAGGGGTAGGAGCTTTCTTT. Its protein is CAWSKTGVGAFF.

V and J are TRBV6-5 and TRBJ1-2; perhaps TRBD1 as D (6 bases). CDR3 length: 16 residues. Trimming left V 1 base short and J 7 bases short, with 19 bases between. CDR1 is MNHEY and CDR2 is SVGAGI in the germline V gene. The CDR3 loop reads CASSYLQGRKSAGYTF. CDR3 bases: TGTGCCAGCAGTTACTTACAGGGTAGGAAATCGGCTGGCTACACCTTC.

The chain has TRBV6-5 and TRBJ1-2; 10 nucleotides align to TRBD1. CDR3 length: 16 amino acids. CDR1 is MNHEY and CDR2 is SVGAGI in the germline V gene. Trimming removed 4 bases from V and 0 bases from J; junction bases left unmatched: 5. CDR3 region: CASSSGQGIANYGYTF. The CDR3 DNA reads TGTGCCAGCAGTTCGGGACAGGGGATAGCTAACTATGGCTACACCTTC.

Only one count was recorded for this clone. The gene calls are TRBV6-5 and TRBJ1-2; D uncertain. The V end lost 0 bases, the J end lost 2 bases, and 7 bases lay between the germline ends. From germline, CDR1 is MNHEY and CDR2 SVGAGI. This CDR3 is built from 14 residues. CDR3 nucleotides: TGTGCCAGCAGTTACTCGCCAGTCAACTATGGCTACACCTTC. This encodes CASSYSPVNYGYTF.

V is TRBV7-9 and J is TRBJ1-1; D is unclear. Between the trimmed V and J ends, which lost 3 bases and 3 bases, there was a span of 8 bases. Germline loops: CDR1 SEHNR, CDR2 FQNEAQ (reference sequence). CDR3 length equals 13 residues. The CDR3 coding sequence is TGTGCCAGCAGCTTGAGGGTTGACACTGAAGCTTTCTTT. This gives the protein CASSLRVDTEAFF.

This CDR3 is CASSQVGGNEQFF. The CDR3 DNA reads TGTGCCAGCAGCCAAGTTGGGGGAAATGAGCAGTTCTTC. The V and J genes are TRBV4-2 and TRBJ2-1; D could derive from TRBD1 or TRBD2 (5 bases each). The CDR3 runs to 13 residues. Trimming cost V 1 base and J 7 bases, with 8 bases left between them. Germline CDR1 is LGHNA and CDR2 is YNFKEQ.

Comment on this clone: The same CDR3 arises from other DNA sequences in this sample as well. The V gene is TRBV10-3, the J gene TRBJ2-5; D tentatively reads TRBD1 or TRBD2 (5 bases each). The V end lost 3 bases, the J end lost 5 bases, and 7 bases lay between the germline ends. The germline CDR1 and CDR2 sequences are ENHRY and SYGVKD. The CDR3 covers 12 residues. CDR3 DNA sequence: TGTGCCATCAGTGACAGGGAGGAGACCCAGTACTTC. This codes for CAISDREETQYF.